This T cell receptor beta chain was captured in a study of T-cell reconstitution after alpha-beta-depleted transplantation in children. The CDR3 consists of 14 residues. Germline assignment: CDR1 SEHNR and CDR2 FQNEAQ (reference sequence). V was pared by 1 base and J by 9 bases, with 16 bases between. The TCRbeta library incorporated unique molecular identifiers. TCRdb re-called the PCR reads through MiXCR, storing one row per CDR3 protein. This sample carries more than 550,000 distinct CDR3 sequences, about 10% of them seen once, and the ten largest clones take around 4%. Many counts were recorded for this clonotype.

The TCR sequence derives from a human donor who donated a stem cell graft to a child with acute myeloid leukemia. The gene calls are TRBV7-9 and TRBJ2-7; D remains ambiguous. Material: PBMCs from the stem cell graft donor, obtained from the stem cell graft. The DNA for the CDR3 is TGTGCCAGCAGCTTAGAGGGAACCCTCGAAGTGCAGTACTTC. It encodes CASSLEGTLEVQYF.